This T cell receptor beta chain appears in the sequencing data of a study of blood T cells in healthy people across ages. The V and J ends lost 0 bases and 3 bases respectively, with 9 bases between them. The CDR3 covers 14 residues. The germline V gene encodes CDR1 SNHLY and CDR2 FYNNEI. A J-beta primer mix and a sample-barcoded 5' primer were used in a second PCR of about 7 to 12 cycles. Each of the samples gave a minimum of 2.5 million paired-end reads that contained CDR3. TCRdb passed the 5' RACE reads through MiXCR, listing each CDR3 protein once. There are roughly 700,000 distinct CDR3 sequences in the sample; roughly 32% occur only once, and over 15% lies in the top ten.

The TCR comes from a woman of 80 years or more in good health. This rearrangement joins TRBV2 to TRBJ2-7; maybe TRBD2 (6 bases). The sequenced material came from blood. CDR3 in DNA: TGTGCCAGCAGTGAAGCGCCCGGGGGCTACGAGCAGTACTTC. This sequence encodes CASSEAPGGYEQYF. Filled out from reference TRBV2 and TRBJ2-7, the complete variable domain reads EPEVTQTPSHQVTQMGQEVILRCVPISNHLYFYWYRQILGQKVEFLVSFYNNEISEKSEIFDDQFSVERPDGSNFTLKIRSTKLEDSAMYFCASSEAPGGYEQYFGPGTRLTVT.